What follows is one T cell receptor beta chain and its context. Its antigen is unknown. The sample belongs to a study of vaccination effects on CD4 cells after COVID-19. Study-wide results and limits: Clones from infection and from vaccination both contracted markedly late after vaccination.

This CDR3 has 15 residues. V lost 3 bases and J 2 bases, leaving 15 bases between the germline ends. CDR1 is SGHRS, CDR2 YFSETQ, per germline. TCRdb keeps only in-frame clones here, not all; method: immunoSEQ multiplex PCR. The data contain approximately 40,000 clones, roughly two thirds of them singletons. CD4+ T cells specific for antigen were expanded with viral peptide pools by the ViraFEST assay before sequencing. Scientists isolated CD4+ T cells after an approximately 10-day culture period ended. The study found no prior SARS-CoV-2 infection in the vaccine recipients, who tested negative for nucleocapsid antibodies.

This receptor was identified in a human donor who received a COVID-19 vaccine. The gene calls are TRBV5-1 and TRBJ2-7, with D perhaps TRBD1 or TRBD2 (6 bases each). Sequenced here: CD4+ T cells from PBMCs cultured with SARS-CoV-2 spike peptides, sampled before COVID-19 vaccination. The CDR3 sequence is CASSSLTGATYEQYF. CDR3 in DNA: TGCGCCAGCAGCTCACTCACGGGGGCAACCTACGAGCAGTACTTC.